This is a list of T cell receptor beta chains from one sample in a study of shared clonotypes between healthy human individuals. The table came from immunoSEQ multiplex PCR; TCRdb's copy has only in-frame clones and leaves some out. This sample carries about 2.4 million clones, roughly 93% of them seen once, and the ten largest clones take roughly 0.39%. Input material: naive CD4+ T cells from PBMCs. The receptors come from a man younger than 35 in good health. Some clones in this sample may be carry-over from other donors' samples. Both conserved end residues are part of each CDR3. A D gene is named only where the DNA matches it firmly. Only part of the rows carry a size: once, few, many, or a class if the clone is expanded.

J gene,D gene,clone size,V gene,CDR3 DNA,CDR3 protein
TRBJ2-7,TRBD2,NA,TRBV5-1,TGCGCCAGCAGCTTCCAGCGGGGTGAGCAGTACTTC,CASSFQRGEQYF
TRBJ2-5,NA,NA,TRBV21-1,TGTGCCAGCAGGACTAGTTCCGGGACTGCAGAAGAGACCCAGTACTTC,CASRTSSGTAEETQYF
TRBJ1-2,TRBD1,NA,TRBV2,TGTGCCAGCAGTGATACAGGGGGCGTCGGCTATGGCTACACCTTC,CASSDTGGVGYGYTF
TRBJ1-1,NA,NA,TRBV7-8,TGTGCCAGCAGCCCCGTATCGGGGAGGATAGCTTTCTTT,CASSPVSGRIAFF
TRBJ2-3,TRBD1,NA,TRBV5-1,TGCGCCAGCAGCTTGGTGGGACAGGGGCTCTACACAGATACGCAGTATTTT,CASSLVGQGLYTDTQYF
TRBJ1-5,NA,few,TRBV28,TGTGCCAGCAGTTCCATGGGGCAGCCCCAGCATTTT,CASSSMGQPQHF
TRBJ1-1,NA,once,TRBV5-1,TGCGCCACTTCGGACAGCCCCAACACTGAAGCTTTCTTT,CATSDSPNTEAFF
TRBJ2-5,TRBD1,NA,TRBV5-1,TGCGCCAGCAGACAGGGGTTTTCGGTCGGGATCCAAGAGACCCAGTACTTC,CASRQGFSVGIQETQYF
TRBJ1-1,NA,NA,TRBV19,TGTGCCAGTCGATCTAGAATGCTCGGGGAGGGCTTGAACACTGAAGCTTTCTTT,CASRSRMLGEGLNTEAFF
TRBJ2-5,TRBD2,once,TRBV18,TGTGCCAGCTCACCAAAACTAGCGGAAGAGACCCAGTACTTC,CASSPKLAEETQYF
TRBJ1-2,TRBD1,NA,TRBV2,TGTGCCAGCAGTGAAGAGTCTCGGACAGGGTGGATTAACTATGGCTACACCTTC,CASSEESRTGWINYGYTF
TRBJ2-7,NA,NA,TRBV29-1,TGCAGCGTCTCCCAACACCTCGCGAGGGAGCAGTACTTC,CSVSQHLAREQYF
TRBJ2-1,NA,NA,TRBV7-2,TGTGCCAGCAGCTTAGGGACTCCGAGCTACAATGAGCAGTTCTTC,CASSLGTPSYNEQFF
TRBJ2-2,TRBD2,NA,TRBV4-2,TGTGCCAGCAGCCGGGTTCCCGGGACTAGCCTCACCGGGGAGCTGTTTTTT,CASSRVPGTSLTGELFF
TRBJ2-1,NA,NA,TRBV11-2,TGTGCCAGCAGCACCCGACCGGACTTCAATTACAATGAGCAGTTCTTC,CASSTRPDFNYNEQFF
TRBJ1-2,TRBD1,NA,TRBV7-2,TGTGCCAGCAGCTTTTACAGGGGCAGCTATGGCTACACCTTC,CASSFYRGSYGYTF
TRBJ1-1,NA,once,TRBV19,TGTGCCAGTAGTATAGGAGGCAGAGCCTCTGAAGCTTTCTTT,CASSIGGRASEAFF
TRBJ2-5,TRBD2,NA,TRBV5-4,TGTGCCAGCAGTAGCGGGAGCGGTGAGACCCAGTACTTC,CASSSGSGETQYF
TRBJ2-7,NA,NA,TRBV19,TGTGCCAGTAGTATCCGTTGGGAACGAGGTATTGCCTACGAGCAGTACTTC,CASSIRWERGIAYEQYF
TRBJ2-7,NA,once,TRBV7-9,TGTGCCAGCAGCTTAAACTTTATTAGCTCCTACGAGCAGTACTTC,CASSLNFISSYEQYF
TRBJ2-3,NA,NA,TRBV5-6,TGTGCCAGCAGCTTCAGAGACACAGATACGCAGTATTTT,CASSFRDTDTQYF
TRBJ2-5,NA,NA,TRBV6-6,TGTGCCAGCGCCCGGCCCCAAGAGACCCAGTACTTC,CASARPQETQYF
TRBJ2-5,NA,once,TRBV5-1,TGCGCCAGCAGCTTGGCCCCAGGCGGTCAAGAGACCCAGTACTTC,CASSLAPGGQETQYF
TRBJ2-2,TRBD2,few,TRBV4-3,TGCGCCAGCAGCCAAGTGGGTGTTCTAGCGGGGAACACCGGGGAGCTGTTTTTT,CASSQVGVLAGNTGELFF
TRBJ2-1,TRBD2,NA,TRBV4-2,TGTGCCAGCAGCCAGGGACTAGCGGGAGGGCCGTCGGAAGAGCAGTTCTTC,CASSQGLAGGPSEEQFF
TRBJ2-1,NA,NA,TRBV7-9,TGTGCCAGCAGCTTTGCCGGGAGACGCAATGAGCAGTTCTTC,CASSFAGRRNEQFF
TRBJ2-7,TRBD1,NA,TRBV7-9,TGTGCCAGCAGCTCCCTGGGGGGTACAGGGGGCTTCTACGAGCAGTACTTC,CASSSLGGTGGFYEQYF
TRBJ1-1,NA,few,TRBV7-9,TGTGCCAGCAGCCTACAGGGTGTTTACACTGAAGCTTTCTTT,CASSLQGVYTEAFF
TRBJ2-5,NA,NA,TRBV28,TGTGCCAGCACAGGCCCGGGCACGGAGACCCAGTACTTC,CASTGPGTETQYF
TRBJ2-3,TRBD1,once,TRBV6-1,TGTGCCAGCATAAGAACAGGGGGTCCCACAAATACGCAGTATTTT,CASIRTGGPTNTQYF
TRBJ2-7,TRBD1,NA,TRBV5-1,TGCGCCAGCAGTTCGGGACAGGGTTTCTACGAGCAGTACTTC,CASSSGQGFYEQYF
TRBJ2-2,TRBD2,NA,TRBV11-2,TGTGCCAGCAGCCCCCTCGGGGGGAGCAACACCGGGGAGCTGTTTTTT,CASSPLGGSNTGELFF
TRBJ2-7,TRBD1,NA,TRBV5-1,TGCGCCAGCAGCTCCTCGGGGCAGGGGGCGGTTGAGCAGCAGTACTTC,CASSSSGQGAVEQQYF